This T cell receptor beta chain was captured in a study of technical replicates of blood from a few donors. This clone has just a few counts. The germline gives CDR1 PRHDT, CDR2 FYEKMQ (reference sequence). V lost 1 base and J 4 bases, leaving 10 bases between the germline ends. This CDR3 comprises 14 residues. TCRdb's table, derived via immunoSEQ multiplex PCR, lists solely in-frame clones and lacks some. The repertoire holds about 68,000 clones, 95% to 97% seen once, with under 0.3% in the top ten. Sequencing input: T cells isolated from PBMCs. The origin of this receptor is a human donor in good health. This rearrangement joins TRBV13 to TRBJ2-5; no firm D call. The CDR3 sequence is CASSLELAPETQYF. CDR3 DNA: TGTGCCAGCAGCTTAGAGTTAGCCCCAGAGACCCAGTACTTC.